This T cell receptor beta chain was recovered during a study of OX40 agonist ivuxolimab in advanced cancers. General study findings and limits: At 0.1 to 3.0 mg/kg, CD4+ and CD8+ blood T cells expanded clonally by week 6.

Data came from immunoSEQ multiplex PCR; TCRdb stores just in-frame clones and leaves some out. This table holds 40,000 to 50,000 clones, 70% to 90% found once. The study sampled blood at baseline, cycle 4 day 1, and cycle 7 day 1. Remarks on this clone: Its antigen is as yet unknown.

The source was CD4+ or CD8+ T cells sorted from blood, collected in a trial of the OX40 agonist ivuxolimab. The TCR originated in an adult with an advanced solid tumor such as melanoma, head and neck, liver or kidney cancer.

The CDR3 sequence is CASSFSGGERGYGYTF. CDR3 sequence (DNA): TGTGCCAGCAGCTTTAGCGGGGGGGAGCGTGGCTATGGCTACACCTTC. The chain links TRBV11-2 to TRBJ1-2, with D perhaps matching TRBD1 (5 bases). The CDR3 is made up of 16 amino acids. Trimming removed 3 bases at V and 4 bases at J, with 18 bases between. Germline CDR1 reads SGHAT; CDR2 reads FQNNGV.